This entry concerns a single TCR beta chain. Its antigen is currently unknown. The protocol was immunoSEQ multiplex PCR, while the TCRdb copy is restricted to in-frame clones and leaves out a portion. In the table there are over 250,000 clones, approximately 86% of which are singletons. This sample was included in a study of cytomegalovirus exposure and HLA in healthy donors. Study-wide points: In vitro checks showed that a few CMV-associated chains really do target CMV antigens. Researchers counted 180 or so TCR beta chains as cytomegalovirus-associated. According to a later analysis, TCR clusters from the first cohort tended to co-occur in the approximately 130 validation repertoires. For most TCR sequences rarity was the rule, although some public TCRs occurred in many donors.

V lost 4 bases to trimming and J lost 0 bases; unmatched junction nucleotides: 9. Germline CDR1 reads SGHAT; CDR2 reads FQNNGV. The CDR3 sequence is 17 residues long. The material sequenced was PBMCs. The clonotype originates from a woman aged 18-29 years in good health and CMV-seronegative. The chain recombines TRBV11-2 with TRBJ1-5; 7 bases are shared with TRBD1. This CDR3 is CASSWGDSDYSNQPQHF. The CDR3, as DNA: TGTGCCAGCAGCTGGGGGGACAGCGACTATAGCAATCAGCCCCAGCATTTT. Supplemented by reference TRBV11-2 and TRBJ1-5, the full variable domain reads EAGVAQSPRYKIIEKRQSVAFWCNPISGHATLYWYQQILGQGPKLLIQFQNNGVVDDSQLPKDRFSAERLKGVDSTLKIQPAKLEDSAVYLCASSWGDSDYSNQPQHFGDGTRLSIL.